The 5 T cell receptor beta chains below come from one sample, sequenced in a study of CD8+ T cells in alopecia areata. Once RNA had been extracted, it was reverse transcribed into cDNA to act as the sequencing template. TCRdb's table, derived via immunoSEQ multiplex PCR, lists solely in-frame clones and lacks some. Of 110,000 or so clones in the sample, 58% were seen once. Treatment reported: oral pan-JAK inhibitor, 5-10 mg twice daily. The material sequenced was CD8+ T cells sorted from blood, taken at week 4, from a patient treated with tofacitinib. The receptor set was obtained from a human donor with alopecia areata.

The DNA for the CDR3 is TGTGCCAGCAGCAAGGGACTAGCGGGGGGCACGCGCCAAGAGACCCAGTACTTC. Amino acid sequence: CASSKGLAGGTRQETQYF. The gene calls are TRBV4-2 and TRBJ2-5, with 15 bases aligning to TRBD2. This CDR3 region has 18 residues. Germline loops: CDR1 LGHNA, CDR2 YNFKEQ. J gave up 1 base and V 5 bases, and 8 bases lay outside the gene matches.

V gene TRBV9 combines with J gene TRBJ2-5; D possibly corresponds to TRBD2 (7 bases). CDR1 and CDR2 (germline): SGDLS, YYNGEE. The CDR3 sequence is 17 residues long. Trimming pared 4 bases from V and 7 bases from J, leaving 26 bases between. The DNA for the CDR3 is TGTGCCAGCAGCCCCTCGGGGGGCGGGGGCGCACAGGGGACCCAGTACTTC. This translates into CASSPSGGGGAQGTQYF.

This clone has more than one count but fewer than ten. The chain joins TRBV29-1 to TRBJ1-1; 7 positions match TRBD1. This CDR3 is 15 amino acids long. CDR1 is SQVTM, CDR2 ANQGSEA, per germline. V lost 0 bases, J lost 1 base, and 5 bases stayed unmatched. CDR3 residues: CSVEEFGQANTEAFF. Here the CDR3 DNA reads TGCAGCGTTGAAGAGTTCGGACAGGCGAACACTGAAGCTTTCTTT.

V usage is TRBV29-1 and J usage is TRBJ2-7; the D gene is possibly TRBD2 (6 bases). V was shortened by 5 bases and J by 0 bases, with 14 bases between the two germline ends. This CDR3 has 14 amino acids. Germline lookup yields CDR1 SQVTM and CDR2 ANQGSEA. CDR3 amino acids: CSVSGDADSYEQYF. The DNA for the CDR3 is TGCAGCGTTTCGGGGGATGCGGACTCCTACGAGCAGTACTTC.

The gene calls are TRBV27 and TRBJ2-5, with D unclear. Germline V gene lookup returns CDR1 MNHEY and CDR2 SMNVEV (reference sequence). V lost 4 bases and J 4 bases, leaving 7 bases between the germline ends. This CDR3 comprises 12 residues. The CDR3 region is CASSSVGETQYF. The CDR3 DNA reads TGTGCCAGCAGTTCGGTGGGAGAGACCCAGTACTTC.